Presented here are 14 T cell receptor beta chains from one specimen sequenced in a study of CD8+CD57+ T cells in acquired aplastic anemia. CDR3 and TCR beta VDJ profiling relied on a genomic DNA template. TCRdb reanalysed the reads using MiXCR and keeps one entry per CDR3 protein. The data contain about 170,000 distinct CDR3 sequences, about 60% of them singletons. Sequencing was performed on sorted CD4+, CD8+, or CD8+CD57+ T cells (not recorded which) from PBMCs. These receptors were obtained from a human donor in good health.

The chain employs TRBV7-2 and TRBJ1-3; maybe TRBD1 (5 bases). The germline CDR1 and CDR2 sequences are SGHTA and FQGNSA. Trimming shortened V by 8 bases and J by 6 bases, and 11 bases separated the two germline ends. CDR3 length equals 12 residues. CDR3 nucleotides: TGTGCCAGCGGCCGCGGGACAAACACCATATATTTT. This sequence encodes CASGRGTNTIYF. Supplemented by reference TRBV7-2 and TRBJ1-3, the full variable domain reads GAGVSQSPSNKVTEKGKDVELRCDPISGHTALYWYRQSLGQGLEFLIYFQGNSAPDKSGLPSDRFSAERTGGSVSTLTIQRTQQEDSAVYLCASGRGTNTIYFGEGSWLTVV.

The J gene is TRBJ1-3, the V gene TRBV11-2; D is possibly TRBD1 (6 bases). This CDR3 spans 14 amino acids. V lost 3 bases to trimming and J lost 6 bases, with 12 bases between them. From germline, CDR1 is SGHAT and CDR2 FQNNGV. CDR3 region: CASSFPGGLNTIYF. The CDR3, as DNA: TGTGCCAGCAGCTTCCCCGGGGGCCTAAACACCATATATTTT.

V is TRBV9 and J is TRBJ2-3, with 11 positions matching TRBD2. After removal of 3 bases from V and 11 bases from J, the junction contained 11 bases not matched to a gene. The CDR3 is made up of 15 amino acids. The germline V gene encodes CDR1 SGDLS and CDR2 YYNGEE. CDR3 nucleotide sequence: TGTGCCAGCAGCGCTGGGGGACTAGCGGACAATGAGCAGTATTTT. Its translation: CASSAGGLADNEQYF.

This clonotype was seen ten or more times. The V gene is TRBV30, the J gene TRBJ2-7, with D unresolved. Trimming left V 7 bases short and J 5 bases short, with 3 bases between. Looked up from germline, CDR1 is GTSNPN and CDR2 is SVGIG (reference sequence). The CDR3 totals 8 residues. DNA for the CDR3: TGTGCCTTTAACGAGCAGTACTTC. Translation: CAFNEQYF.

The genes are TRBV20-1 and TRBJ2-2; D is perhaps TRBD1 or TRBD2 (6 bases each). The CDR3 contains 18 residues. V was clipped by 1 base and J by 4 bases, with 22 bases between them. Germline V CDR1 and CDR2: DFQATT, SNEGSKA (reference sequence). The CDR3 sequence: CSARAPRGVSGGTGELFF. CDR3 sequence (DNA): TGCAGTGCTAGAGCCCCAAGGGGGGTTAGCGGCGGCACCGGGGAGCTGTTTTTT.

The CDR3 DNA reads TGTGCCACCAGTGACAGACAGGTTAACTCTGGGGCCAACGTCCTGACTTTC. Translated, it gives CATSDRQVNSGANVLTF. The rearrangement uses TRBV24-1 and TRBJ2-6, with D possibly matching TRBD1 (6 bases). The CDR3 is 17 amino acids. From germline, CDR1 is KGHDR and CDR2 SFDVKD. V lost 4 bases and J lost 0, with 12 bases in between.

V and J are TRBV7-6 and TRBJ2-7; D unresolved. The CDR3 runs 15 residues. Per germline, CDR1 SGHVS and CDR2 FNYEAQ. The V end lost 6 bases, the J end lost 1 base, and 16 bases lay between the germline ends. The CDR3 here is CASSVAPAASYEQYF. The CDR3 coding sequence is TGTGCCAGCAGTGTGGCTCCAGCAGCATCCTACGAGCAGTACTTC. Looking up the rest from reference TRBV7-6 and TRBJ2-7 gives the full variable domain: GAGVSQSPRYKVTKRGQDVALRCDPISGHVSLYWYRQALGQGPEFLTYFNYEAQQDKSGLPNDRFSAERPEGSISTLTIQRTEQRDSAMYRCASSVAPAASYEQYFGPGTRLTVT.

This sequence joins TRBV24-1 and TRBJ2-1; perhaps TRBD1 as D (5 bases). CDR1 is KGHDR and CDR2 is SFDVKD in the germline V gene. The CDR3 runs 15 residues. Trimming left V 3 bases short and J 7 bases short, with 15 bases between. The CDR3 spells CATSDVQGMLNEQFF. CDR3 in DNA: TGTGCCACCAGTGATGTCCAGGGAATGTTGAATGAGCAGTTCTTC.

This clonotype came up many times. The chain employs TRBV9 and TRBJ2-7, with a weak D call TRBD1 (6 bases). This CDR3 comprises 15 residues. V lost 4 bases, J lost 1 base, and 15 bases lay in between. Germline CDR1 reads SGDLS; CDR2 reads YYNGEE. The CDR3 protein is CASSPGGGLSYEQYF. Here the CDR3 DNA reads TGTGCCAGCAGCCCCGGTGGGGGCCTTTCCTACGAGCAGTACTTC.

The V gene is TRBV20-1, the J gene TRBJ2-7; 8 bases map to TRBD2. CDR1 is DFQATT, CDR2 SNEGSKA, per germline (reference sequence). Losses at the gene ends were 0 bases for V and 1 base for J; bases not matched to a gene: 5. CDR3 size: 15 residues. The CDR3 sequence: CSARDRSGGSYEQYF. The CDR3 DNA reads TGCAGTGCTAGAGATCGAAGCGGGGGTTCCTACGAGCAGTACTTC.

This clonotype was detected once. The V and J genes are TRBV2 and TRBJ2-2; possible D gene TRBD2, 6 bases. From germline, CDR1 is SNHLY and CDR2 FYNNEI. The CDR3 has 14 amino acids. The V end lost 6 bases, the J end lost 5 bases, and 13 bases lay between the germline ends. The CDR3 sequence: CASRGGSSTGELFF. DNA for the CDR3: TGTGCCAGCAGGGGGGGAAGCAGTACCGGGGAGCTGTTTTTT.

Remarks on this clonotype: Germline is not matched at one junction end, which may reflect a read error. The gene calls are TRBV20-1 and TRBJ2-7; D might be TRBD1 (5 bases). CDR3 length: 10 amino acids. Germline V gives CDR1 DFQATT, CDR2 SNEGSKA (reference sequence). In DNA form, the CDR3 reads TGCAGTGCTTCAGGGTTTAGCTCTACATTC. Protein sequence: CSASGFSSTF.

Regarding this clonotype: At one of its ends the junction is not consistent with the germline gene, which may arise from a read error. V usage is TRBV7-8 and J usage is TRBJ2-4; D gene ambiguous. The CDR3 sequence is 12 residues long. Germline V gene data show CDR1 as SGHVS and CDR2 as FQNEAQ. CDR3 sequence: CASSVAKNIQYF. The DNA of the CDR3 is TGTGCCAGCAGCGTAGCCAAAAACATTCAGTACTTC.

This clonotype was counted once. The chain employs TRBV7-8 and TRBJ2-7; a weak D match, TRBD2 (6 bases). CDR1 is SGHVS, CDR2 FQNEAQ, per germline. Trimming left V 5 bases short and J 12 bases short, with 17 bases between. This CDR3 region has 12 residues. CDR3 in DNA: TGTGCCAGCAGCCCGCAGGGAGGATCCCTGTACTTC. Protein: CASSPQGGSLYF.